Listed here are 18 T cell receptor beta chains from one sample, sequenced in a study of tumor-infiltrating lymphocytes in oesophageal squamous cell carcinoma. One entry per CDR3 protein, called by TCRdb with MiXCR from the PCR reads. The sample consists of nearly 20,000 distinct CDR3 sequences, around two fifths of them appearing once. Specimen: esophageal tumor tissue. The source of these receptors is a male donor with esophageal squamous cell carcinoma.

In this sample, this clonotype turned up many times. The chain employs TRBV19 and TRBJ2-5; 9 nucleotides align to TRBD2. V lost 0 bases and J lost 4; bases outside the gene matches: 12. Per germline, CDR1 LNHDA and CDR2 SQIVND (reference sequence). The CDR3 is 18 residues long. The CDR3 DNA reads as TGTGCCAGTAGTATAGATCACGTGGGAGCGGGGGGCAGAGAGACCCAGTACTTC. This codes for CASSIDHVGAGGRETQYF.

The chain uses TRBV2 and TRBJ2-4; no definite D call. Deletions cut 6 bases from V and 13 bases from J, with 16 bases between. Looked up from germline, CDR1 is SNHLY and CDR2 is FYNNEI. CDR3 length equals 12 residues. The CDR3 bases are TGTGCCAGCAGCCCGCGGACCGAACAGCAGTACTTC. It specifies CASSPRTEQQYF.

CDR3 nucleotides: TGTGCCAGCAGCTTAGCTCTAGCGGGAGGGTTAGATGAGCAGTACTTC. As protein: CASSLALAGGLDEQYF. The chain has TRBV7-6 and TRBJ2-7, with TRBD2 matching over 12 bases. J gave up 7 bases and V 0 bases, and 7 bases lay outside the gene matches. Germline V gene data show CDR1 as SGHVS and CDR2 as FNYEAQ. The length of the CDR3 is 16 residues.

In this sample, this clonotype turned up many times. The chain has TRBV19 and TRBJ1-1; D perhaps matches TRBD1 (6 bases). Trimming shortened V by 7 bases and J by 3 bases, and 30 bases separated the two germline ends. Per the germline V gene, CDR1 is LNHDA and CDR2 is SQIVND (reference sequence). This CDR3 is built from 19 residues. CDR3 nucleotides: TGTGCCAGTACCATCGGGCAGGGGATGCTTGATGTTCGGGACACTGAAGCTTTCTTT. As protein: CASTIGQGMLDVRDTEAFF. The variable domain in full, with the rest retrieved from reference TRBV19 and TRBJ1-1, is DGGITQSPKYLFRKEGQNVTLSCEQNLNHDAMYWYRQDPGQGLRLIYYSQIVNDFQKGDIAEGYSVSREKKESFPLTVTSAQKNPTAFYLCASTIGQGMLDVRDTEAFFGQGTRLTVV.

For this clonotype: This CDR3 fails to terminate in the conserved phenylalanine or tryptophan, so it likely reflects a read error. The limits of the CDR3 on the DNA are not certain, so only TCRdb's listed CDR3 is given. The V call is TRBV27, the J call TRBJ2-7; TRBD1 is taken as the D call from the table, unchecked against the DNA. CDR1 is MNHEY, CDR2 SMNVEV, per germline (reference sequence). The CDR3 is 17 residues long, counting both termini. The CDR3 spells CASSSAGQGSYEQYFGS.

This clonotype was found many times. A much larger clone is a single base away; this may be a read error. V gene TRBV7-3 combines with J gene TRBJ2-1; TRBD2 agrees at 12 bases. The CDR3 contains 15 residues. Germline V lookup: CDR1 SGHTA, CDR2 FQGTGA. In DNA form, the CDR3 reads TGTGTCAGCAGCTACCTAGCGGGGGGGCAGAGTGAGCAGTTCTTC. It specifies CVSSYLAGGQSEQFF.

In its sample, this clonotype was seen a few times. No conserved phenylalanine or tryptophan is present at the end of the CDR3, so a read error is the likely explanation. Because the CDR3's place on the DNA is in doubt, the DNA is left out and the CDR3 is given as listed by TCRdb. The J gene is TRBJ2-7, the V gene TRBV7-9; the table's D gene call, TRBD1, was not cross checked with the DNA. The CDR3 is 17 amino acids long, termini counted. The V gene's germline CDR1 is SEHNR and CDR2 FQNEAQ (reference sequence). The CDR3 here is CASSLNGQGYGGYTFGS.

In this sample, this clonotype turned up many times. The rearrangement links TRBV24-1 to TRBJ2-1; D assignment may be TRBD1 or TRBD2 (5 bases each). Germline CDR1 is KGHDR and CDR2 is SFDVKD. Between the trimmed V and J ends, which lost 5 bases and 0 bases, there was a span of 7 bases. CDR3 length equals 14 residues. CDR3 DNA: TGTGCCACCAGTGTCGGGGCCTCCTACAATGAGCAGTTCTTC. Amino acids: CATSVGASYNEQFF.

Written as DNA, the CDR3 is TGTGCCAGCAGCTTCCGGGACAGAGGCAACGAGCAGTACTTC. It translates to CASSFRDRGNEQYF. The chain has TRBV7-2 and TRBJ2-7; 7 nucleotides line up with TRBD1. This CDR3 comprises 14 residues. V shed 3 bases and J 5 bases; nucleotides not matched to a gene: 7. Germline V gene data show CDR1 as SGHTA and CDR2 as FQGNSA.

This clonotype was seen repeatedly, ten times or more. The chain carries TRBV12-3 or TRBV12-4 and TRBJ2-7; D possibly corresponds to TRBD2 (6 bases). V lost 5 bases to trimming and J lost 3 bases, with 14 bases between them. The CDR3 consists of 14 residues. The DNA of the CDR3 is TGTGCCAGCAGTCCCTCTAGCGCAAGCTACGAGCAGTACTTC. It encodes CASSPSSASYEQYF.

In its sample, this clonotype was seen once. The rearrangement joins TRBV28 to TRBJ2-5, with D possibly being TRBD1 (6 bases). The DNA end is more similar to TRBJ1-2, so the J call may be wrong. The CDR3 has 14 amino acids. Germline V gene lookup returns CDR1 MDHEN and CDR2 SYDVKM. CDR3 in DNA: TGTGCCAGCAGTTCCCGCAGGGGCGACAATGGCTACACCTTC. Protein sequence: CASSSRRGDNGYTF.

This clonotype showed up many times. The J gene is TRBJ2-4, the V gene TRBV18; TRBD1 matches at 9 bases. This CDR3 has 15 amino acids. V lost 3 bases, J lost 7 bases, and 7 bases stayed unmatched. The germline V gene encodes CDR1 KGHSH and CDR2 LQKENI. The CDR3 nucleotides read TGTGCCAGCTCACCGTGGACAGGGGTGGAGAACATTCAGTACTTC. As protein: CASSPWTGVENIQYF.

This clonotype was recorded a few times. This chain links TRBV7-6 with TRBJ2-3; 9 nucleotides line up with TRBD1. This CDR3 is built from 15 residues. CDR1 is SGHVS, CDR2 FNYEAQ, per germline. Losses at the gene ends were 5 bases for V and 8 bases for J; bases not matched to a gene: 11. CDR3 loop: CASSLQGAKRGTQYF. Written as DNA, the CDR3 is TGTGCCAGCAGCCTACAGGGGGCAAAGCGAGGTACGCAGTATTTT.

This clonotype counts as medium-sized (0.01 to 0.1%). The rearrangement joins TRBV7-8 to TRBJ2-1, with D perhaps matching TRBD1 (8 bases). Trimming removed 7 bases from V and 9 bases from J, with 19 bases in between. Germline assignment: CDR1 SGHVS and CDR2 FQNEAQ. This CDR3 is 14 amino acids long. In DNA, the CDR3 is TGTGCCAGCACCCAAGCACAGGGGGGGAGTGAGCAGTTCTTC. This sequence encodes CASTQAQGGSEQFF.

This clonotype was observed at least ten times. The V gene is TRBV12-3 or TRBV12-4, the J gene TRBJ2-4; D ambiguous. This CDR3 comprises 16 residues. V dropped 5 bases and J dropped 1 base, with 15 bases sitting between them. The DNA for the CDR3 is TGTGCCAGCAGTAGACCCGGTGGAGCGGCCAAAAACATTCAGTACTTC. Protein sequence: CASSRPGGAAKNIQYF.

The chain uses TRBV5-1 and TRBJ2-1; the D is unclear. V gave up 1 base and J gave up 2 bases, with 10 bases separating them. Germline assignment: CDR1 SGHRS and CDR2 YFSETQ. This CDR3 contains 15 residues. The CDR3 nucleotides read TGCGCCAGCAGCTTGAGGGTAGCCACCTACAATGAGCAGTTCTTC. Residues: CASSLRVATYNEQFF.

This clonotype showed up many times. This chain links TRBV6-1 with TRBJ2-3, with D perhaps TRBD2 (5 bases). V lost 6 bases, J lost 1 base, and 20 bases lay in between. This CDR3 has 17 residues. CDR1 and CDR2 from the germline V gene are MNHNS and SASEGT. The CDR3, as DNA: TGTGCCAGCAGACCAGGAGCCGAGGGCTTGGGCACAGATACGCAGTATTTT. It yields the protein CASRPGAEGLGTDTQYF.

V and J are TRBV7-2 and TRBJ2-3; D unclear. The V and J ends lost 1 base and 6 bases respectively, with 8 bases between them. There are 13 residues in the CDR3. Looked up from germline, CDR1 is SGHTA and CDR2 is FQGNSA. The CDR3 here is CASSLVLWDTQYF. The CDR3 region has the DNA TGTGCCAGCAGCTTAGTCCTCTGGGATACGCAGTATTTT.